This T cell receptor (beta chain) derives from a study of early T cells in non-severe SARS-CoV-2 infection. Overall study context: The chains were unpaired, and the sequenced material was bulk RNA from unsorted whole blood. Points from the study as a whole: Lookups in VDJdb leaned toward anti-spike CD8 responses and missed private and CD4 specificities.

As to this clonotype: Its antigen is unknown.

The TCR library protocol attached unique molecular identifiers to the individual cDNA molecules. TCRdb reprocessed the 5' RACE reads via MiXCR and lists one record per CDR3 protein. The data hold about 60,000 distinct CDR3 sequences, with roughly 10% observed a single time. Germline values: CDR1 SQVTM, CDR2 ANQGSEA. V dropped 6 bases and J dropped 2; count of bases not matched to a gene: 9. The CDR3 is 14 amino acids. The receptor comes from an adult who was a healthcare worker with PCR-confirmed SARS-CoV-2 infection or an uninfected control (not recorded which). The chain joins TRBV29-1 to TRBJ1-1; 7 bases align to TRBD1. This specimen was whole blood, taken at baseline. CDR3 nucleotides: TGCAGCGTAGCCGACAGGGTTGCAAACACTGAAGCTTTCTTT. It specifies CSVADRVANTEAFF.